This is a list of T cell receptor beta chains from one sample in a study of cytomegalovirus exposure and HLA in healthy donors. This table comes from immunoSEQ multiplex PCR, and its TCRdb copy is limited to in-frame clones, with some not included. In the table there are over 150,000 clones, 80% of which are singletons. The sequencing input was PBMCs. The receptors were gathered from a man aged 25-45 years in good health and CMV-seropositive. The CDR3 runs from the conserved cysteine through the conserved F or W. A D gene is named only where the DNA matches it firmly.

j_call d_call v_call cdr3_nt cdr3_aa
TRBJ2-1 TRBD2 TRBV28 TGTGCCAGCAAACCTAGCGGGAGGGCCGATGAGCAGTTCTTC CASKPSGRADEQFF
TRBJ2-5 TRBD2 TRBV11-3 TGTGCCAGCAGCTTGGAGGGGAGGGGAGGAGAGACCCAGTACTTC CASSLEGRGGETQYF
TRBJ1-1 TRBD1 TRBV7-9 TGTGCCAGCAGCAGGGACAGGGGGCTAGGGAACACTGAAGCTTTCTTT CASSRDRGLGNTEAFF
TRBJ1-2 TRBD1 TRBV27 TGTGCCAGCATGAAAAACAGGGGCCTAAACTATGGCTACACCTTC CASMKNRGLNYGYTF
TRBJ1-2 . TRBV30 TGTGCCTGGAGTGTATTTGGCCCTGGCTACACCTTC CAWSVFGPGYTF
TRBJ2-7 . TRBV7-6 TGTGCCAGCAGCTTAGGGGGCGGGAACGACGAGCAGTACTTC CASSLGGGNDEQYF
TRBJ2-7 . TRBV30 TGTGCCTGGAGTACGAGGTCCTTAAGTTACGAGCAGTACTTC CAWSTRSLSYEQYF
TRBJ2-2 TRBD2 TRBV18 TGTGCCAGCTCACCGAACGGGAGGCACGCGAACACCGGGGAGCTGTTTTTT CASSPNGRHANTGELFF
TRBJ1-1 TRBD1 TRBV9 TGTGCCAGCAGCGCGACAGGGGACACTGAAGCTTTCTTT CASSATGDTEAFF
TRBJ2-5 TRBD1 TRBV7-3 TGTGCCAGCAGCCCGGGACAGGGGGCTGAGACCCAGTACTTC CASSPGQGAETQYF
TRBJ2-1 . TRBV5-6 TGTGCCAGCACCACAAACCGCAATGAGCAGTTCTTC CASTTNRNEQFF
TRBJ1-2 TRBD1 TRBV4-3 TGCGCCAGCAGCCAGGCCGGACAGGGGGTTAGCTATGGCTACACCTTC CASSQAGQGVSYGYTF
TRBJ2-7 TRBD1 TRBV7-2 TGTGCCAGCAGCCCCCGACAGGGGGCTGGCGAGCAGTACTTC CASSPRQGAGEQYF
TRBJ2-7 TRBD2 TRBV5-4 TGTGCCAGCAGCTTGCGGGGGGGGTTTGCCGAGCAGTACTTC CASSLRGGFAEQYF